A selection of T cell receptor beta chains follows, all from one sample in a study of blood T cell repertoires in COVID-19. The protocol was immunoSEQ multiplex PCR, while the TCRdb copy is restricted to in-frame clones and leaves out a portion. This sample carries more than 85,000 clones, around 90% of them seen once, and the ten largest clones take roughly 4.2%. Sequenced sample: peripheral blood. These receptor sequences come from a human donor with COVID-19, enrolled during active disease. The donor label of this sample is uncertain. CDR3s leave out the opening cysteine and the closing phenylalanine or tryptophan.

v_gene	j_gene	CDR3aa
TRBV10-3	TRBJ1-2	AISEYRFGTYRGINYGYT
TRBV30	TRBJ1-2	AWSPPQTNYGYT
TRBV18	TRBJ2-5	ASSPPSRKETQY
TRBV9	TRBJ2-7	ASSFGQGNEQY
TRBV12-3/TRBV12-4	TRBJ1-3	ASRAFAGNTIY
TRBV5-1	TRBJ1-4	ASNTGGVGSEKLF
TRBV5-1	TRBJ2-7	ASSNPRGLTYEQY
TRBV5-1	TRBJ2-5	ASSFIQQQETQY
TRBV25-1	TRBJ2-7	ASSEYSGYEQY
TRBV25-1	TRBJ2-7	ASSDPGQGSKQY
TRBV4-1	TRBJ1-1	ASSQDGGKAEAF
TRBV9	TRBJ2-7	ASSGGQGAILQQY
TRBV5-1	TRBJ1-5	ASSLGWGLNQPQH
TRBV10-3	TRBJ1-5	AVSLDRDQPQH
TRBV5-1	TRBJ2-1	ASSPRAGGDSNEQF
TRBV18	TRBJ2-7	ASSPPGGGGTYEQY
TRBV7-3	TRBJ2-5	ASSRGGARETQY
TRBV27	TRBJ2-1	ASSSVAGVYNEQF
TRBV12-3/TRBV12-4	TRBJ2-7	ASSFTTYEQY
TRBV21-1	TRBJ1-5	ASSKIGPREGRGNQPQH
TRBV6-5	TRBJ1-1	ASSGQMNTEAF
TRBV10-2	TRBJ2-3	ASSESSDTQY
TRBV19	TRBJ1-1	ASSIGGGPTEAF
TRBV7-8	TRBJ1-5	ASSQQGASQPQH
TRBV6-5	TRBJ1-6	ASTSTTGWSSPLH
TRBV3-1/TRBV3-2	TRBJ2-5	ASSQEQGAGETQY
TRBV7-7	TRBJ1-6	ASSLNLVGVGNSPLH
TRBV12-3/TRBV12-4	TRBJ1-4	ASRPVPEEKLF
TRBV27	TRBJ2-3	ASSWTGATTDTQY
TRBV5-1	TRBJ1-6	ASSSPQGAQNSPLH
TRBV6-6	TRBJ2-2	ASKKGQGGTGELF
TRBV7-8	TRBJ1-2	ASSLVGGISDGYT
TRBV18	TRBJ1-4	ASSPGGHEKLF
TRBV11-2	TRBJ1-4	ASSLGDRAYEKLF
TRBV19	TRBJ1-1	ASSDWTGEDQHTEAF
TRBV28	TRBJ1-1	ATVGPFTEAF
TRBV12-3/TRBV12-4	TRBJ2-7	ASSLGAAVEQY
TRBV27	TRBJ1-2	ASSLPGGYGYT
TRBV6-6	TRBJ1-3	ASSYSIRPGNTIY
TRBV2	TRBJ1-2	ASSSDREVNGYT
TRBV7-8	TRBJ1-1	ASSPGTLNTEAF
TRBV12-3/TRBV12-4	TRBJ1-2	ASSLPGYGYT
TRBV2	TRBJ2-3	ASRPSGRSTY
TRBV11-3	TRBJ2-7	ASSLSGTGIYEQY
TRBV4-1	TRBJ1-5	ASSQDHSYSNQPQH
TRBV24-1	TRBJ1-4	ATSDSTGINEKLF
TRBV28	TRBJ2-7	ASSLFLPGQGGYEQY
TRBV13	TRBJ2-1	ASSFTGRNEQF
TRBV4-2	TRBJ1-3	ASSQDTGLKGLGNTIY
TRBV3-1/TRBV3-2	TRBJ2-7	ASSQGYTSFEQY
TRBV11-3	TRBJ1-3	ASSFSAGGSGNTIY
TRBV6-5	TRBJ2-4	ASSYVRGSRNIQY
TRBV7-9	TRBJ2-5	ASSSLGVGETQY
TRBV5-1	TRBJ2-2	ASSLPTGVTGELF
TRBV2	TRBJ2-1	ASSARGVYNEQF
TRBV4-1	TRBJ2-1	ASSRGTGSSDEQF
TRBV27	TRBJ2-7	ASARGGKPYEQY
TRBV5-1	TRBJ1-3	ASSTRQGGNTIY
TRBV11-2	TRBJ1-1	ASSLVIAGEAF
TRBV11-3	TRBJ2-7	ASSLGPQGGYEQY